A single sample is the source of the 32 T cell receptor beta chains below, sequenced in a study of blood T cells in healthy people across ages. The second PCR ran 7 to 11 cycles with a sample-barcoded 5' primer and J-beta primers. A single record per CDR3 protein comes from TCRdb applying MiXCR to the 5' RACE reads. The table lists some 760,000 distinct CDR3 sequences, 20% to 25% of them singletons. The same data also contributed to another study, on T cells of mothers and their children.

The sample consisted of blood. The source is a boy aged 5-17 years in good health.

The J gene is TRBJ2-5, the V gene TRBV20-1, with TRBD1 identical over 8 bases. Germline values: CDR1 DFQATT, CDR2 SNEGSKA (reference sequence). The CDR3 is 15 amino acids. V gave up 4 bases and J gave up 4 bases; unmatched junction bases: 11. In nucleotides, the CDR3 is TGCAGTGCTAAGGCTCAGGGCAGGGGGCGAGAGACCCAGTACTTC. It codes for CSAKAQGRGRETQYF.

This clonotype has only a few counts. The chain uses TRBV25-1 and TRBJ2-2, with 9 bases lining up with TRBD1. The V gene's germline CDR1 is MGHDK and CDR2 SYGVNS. V lost 7 bases to trimming and J lost 6 bases; unmatched junction nucleotides: 6. The CDR3 runs 14 residues. Here the CDR3 DNA reads TGTGCCAGCAAGGGACAGGGAGTCGCCGGGGAGCTGTTTTTT. Its translation is CASKGQGVAGELFF.

The gene calls are TRBV3-1 and TRBJ1-2; D gene unclear. V was pared by 3 bases and J by 1 base, with 6 bases between. The germline V gene encodes CDR1 LGHDT and CDR2 YNNKEL (reference sequence). The CDR3 length is 13 residues. CDR3 amino acids: CASSQRDNYGYTF. The CDR3 nucleotides read TGTGCCAGCAGCCAGAGGGATAACTATGGCTACACCTTC. The full variable domain, in which reference TRBV3-1 and TRBJ1-2 provide the parts outside the CDR3, is DTAVSQTPKYLVTQMGNDKSIKCEQNLGHDTMYWYKQDSKKFLKIMFSYNNKELIINETVPNRFSPKSPDKAHLNLHINSLELGDSAVYFCASSQRDNYGYTFGSGTRLTVV.

In its sample, this clonotype was seen a few times. This rearrangement joins TRBV4-2 to TRBJ1-1, with 7 bases aligning to TRBD1. Germline-derived CDR1 and CDR2 are LGHNA and YNFKEQ. Unmatched junction bases numbered 7, after V lost 0 bases and J lost 0 bases. The CDR3 runs 17 residues. CDR3 residues: CASSQDIQGVVNTEAFF. The CDR3 DNA reads as TGTGCCAGCAGCCAAGATATCCAGGGGGTGGTGAACACTGAAGCTTTCTTT.

J is TRBJ1-1 and V is TRBV6-1; D is uncertain. The V gene lost 6 bases and the J gene lost 1 base, with 9 bases spanning the gap. This CDR3 is built from 13 residues. Germline V gene data show CDR1 as MNHNS and CDR2 as SASEGT. The CDR3 here is CASRMTKNTEAFF. The DNA for the CDR3 is TGTGCCAGCAGGATGACGAAGAACACTGAAGCTTTCTTT.

This clonotype was picked up a small number of times. The chain carries TRBV2 and TRBJ2-3; D unresolved. The germline V and J ends were trimmed by 2 bases and 2 bases, with 8 bases remaining between them. Germline V lookup: CDR1 SNHLY, CDR2 FYNNEI. The CDR3 length is 14 residues. CDR3: CASSETRYTDTQYF. The CDR3, as DNA: TGTGCCAGCAGTGAAACTCGATACACAGATACGCAGTATTTT.

V usage is TRBV6-5 and J usage is TRBJ2-5; D is unresolved. Trimming took 3 bases from V and 4 from J, leaving 12 bases between them. The CDR3 runs to 14 residues. The germline CDR1 and CDR2 sequences are MNHEY and SVGAGI. The CDR3 is CASSYASWRETQYF. The CDR3 region has the DNA TGTGCCAGCAGTTATGCATCGTGGAGAGAGACCCAGTACTTC.

The gene calls are TRBV18 and TRBJ2-7; D not resolved. The J call may be wrong; the DNA end is better matched by TRBJ2-5. The CDR3 spans 15 residues. Germline loops: CDR1 KGHSH, CDR2 LQKENI. CDR3 sequence: CASSPLSTAKETQYF. For the CDR3, the DNA is TGTGCCAGCTCACCACTGTCAACAGCAAAAGAGACCCAGTACTTC.

V gene TRBV12-3 or TRBV12-4 combines with J gene TRBJ2-4; tentatively, D is TRBD2 (7 bases). The CDR3 loop spans 15 amino acids. Trimming shortened V by 1 base and J by 7 bases, and 14 bases separated the two germline ends. CDR3 in amino acids: CASSLEGGLLNIQYF. CDR3 nucleotides: TGTGCCAGCAGTTTAGAGGGGGGGCTACTTAACATTCAGTACTTC.

This clonotype turned up a few times. The J gene is TRBJ2-1, the V gene TRBV28; possible D gene TRBD2, 6 bases. V lost 2 bases and J lost 6, with 11 bases in between. The V gene's germline CDR1 is MDHEN and CDR2 SYDVKM. This CDR3 spans 14 amino acids. CDR3 DNA sequence: TGTGCCAGCAGTTTACCCCGGGGAGGCAATGAGCAGTTCTTC. It encodes CASSLPRGGNEQFF.

This clonotype was observed a handful of times. This rearrangement joins TRBV6-1 to TRBJ2-5; tentatively, D is TRBD2 (6 bases). Germline V CDR1 and CDR2: MNHNS, SASEGT. Trimming pared 3 bases from V and 3 bases from J, leaving 20 bases between. The CDR3 has 17 residues. The CDR3 loop reads CASSEELGGTGKETQYF. In DNA form, the CDR3 reads TGTGCCAGCAGTGAGGAACTCGGTGGGACTGGAAAAGAGACCCAGTACTTC.

The CDR3 is CSVEGLAGGISSYNEQFF. As DNA, the CDR3 is TGCAGCGTCGAGGGACTAGCGGGGGGCATAAGCTCCTACAATGAGCAGTTCTTC. The V and J genes are TRBV29-1 and TRBJ2-1; 15 nucleotides match TRBD2. The CDR3 totals 18 residues. V was clipped by 6 bases and J by 0 bases; unmatched bases: 9. Germline values: CDR1 SQVTM, CDR2 ANQGSEA.

The chain recombines TRBV9 with TRBJ1-1; 8 positions agree with TRBD1. V was pared by 4 bases and J by 4 bases, with 6 bases of the junction left unmatched. This CDR3 spans 14 amino acids. CDR1 SGDLS and CDR2 YYNGEE come from the germline V gene. The CDR3 here is CASSTEGQGTEAFF. The DNA of the CDR3 is TGTGCCAGCAGCACAGAAGGACAGGGCACTGAAGCTTTCTTT.

The V and J genes are TRBV5-1 and TRBJ1-2; D not certain. The V and J ends lost 0 bases and 4 bases respectively, with 10 bases between them. This CDR3 is built from 14 residues. CDR1 and CDR2 from the germline V gene are SGHRS and YFSETQ. CDR3 in DNA: TGCGCCAGCAGCTTGGATTGGCAGGCCTATGGCTACACCTTC. This translates into CASSLDWQAYGYTF. The whole variable domain, filled in from reference TRBV5-1 and TRBJ1-2, reads KAGVTQTPRYLIKTRGQQVTLSCSPISGHRSVSWYQQTPGQGLQFLFEYFSETQRNKGNFPGRFSGRQFSNSRSEMNVSTLELGDSALYLCASSLDWQAYGYTFGSGTRLTVV.

The V gene is TRBV10-3, the J gene TRBJ2-7; the D call may be TRBD1 or TRBD2 (5 bases each). Trimming pared 4 bases from V and 3 bases from J, leaving 10 bases between. Germline values: CDR1 ENHRY, CDR2 SYGVKD. This CDR3 region has 13 residues. As DNA, the CDR3 is TGTGCCATCAGTGGGGGGAAAGGCTACGAGCAGTACTTC. It is translated as CAISGGKGYEQYF.

This clonotype showed up just a few times. Relative to the germline gene, one junction end is altered; a read error may explain this. The chain carries TRBV7-7 and TRBJ2-5; a weak D match, TRBD2 (7 bases). CDR3 size: 15 residues. Per germline, CDR1 SSHAT and CDR2 FNYEAQ (reference sequence). This chain's CDR3 is CASSLGGGGGETQYF. In DNA form, the CDR3 reads TGTGCTAGCAGCTTAGGTGGCGGGGGCGGAGAGACCCAGTACTTC. Supplemented by reference TRBV7-7 and TRBJ2-5, the full variable domain reads GAGVSQSPRYKVTKRGQDVTLRCDPISSHATLYWYQQALGQGPEFLTYFNYEAQPDKSGLPSDRFSAERPEGSISTLTIQRTEQRDSAMYRCASSLGGGGGETQYFGPGTRLLVL.

The CDR3 region is CSAEHRQGSYEQYF. Written as DNA, the CDR3 is TGCAGTGCTGAACACAGACAGGGGTCCTACGAGCAGTACTTC. The chain is built from TRBV20-1 and TRBJ2-7; TRBD1 matches at 8 bases. Per the germline V gene, CDR1 is DFQATT and CDR2 is SNEGSKA (reference sequence). This CDR3 spans 14 amino acids. The J segment lost 1 base and the V segment lost 5 bases, leaving 7 bases of the junction unmatched.

The chain joins TRBV11-2 to TRBJ2-5; D perhaps matches TRBD2 (5 bases). This CDR3 region has 15 residues. Germline assignment: CDR1 SGHAT and CDR2 FQNNGV. V lost 6 bases and J 5 bases, leaving 19 bases between the germline ends. CDR3 nucleotide sequence: TGTGCCAGCAGTCTACCATCGGGAATGGTGGAGACCCAGTACTTC. Translated, it gives CASSLPSGMVETQYF.

This clonotype has more than one count but fewer than ten. The gene calls are TRBV7-2 and TRBJ2-4; D ambiguous. Germline values: CDR1 SGHTA, CDR2 FQGNSA. This CDR3 is built from 14 residues. The ends were cut back, 1 base at V and 0 bases at J, with 4 bases in the middle. The CDR3 loop is CASSLGTAKNIQYF. In nucleotides, the CDR3 is TGTGCCAGCAGCTTAGGGACAGCCAAAAACATTCAGTACTTC.

V is TRBV28 and J is TRBJ2-1; D unresolved. The last part of the DNA fits TRBJ2-7 better; the J call may be wrong. CDR1 and CDR2 (germline): MDHEN, SYDVKM. This CDR3 spans 16 amino acids. The CDR3 reads CASSFDFSASSYEQYF. CDR3 nucleotides: TGTGCCAGCAGTTTCGATTTCAGCGCCAGCTCCTACGAGCAGTACTTC.

The chain couples TRBV29-1 to TRBJ2-7; 12 bases are a match to TRBD2. The CDR3 contains 13 residues. V was clipped by 7 bases and J by 3 bases; unmatched bases: 4. Germline V CDR1 and CDR2: SQVTM, ANQGSEA. The CDR3 loop reads CSAQLAGGYEQYF. CDR3 nucleotides: TGCAGCGCCCAACTAGCGGGAGGCTACGAGCAGTACTTC.

Worth noting for this clonotype: A junction end diverges from the germline sequence, so it may reflect a read error. The V call is TRBV10-3, the J call TRBJ1-4; TRBD1 might be the D (6 bases). There are 14 residues in the CDR3. Germline CDR1 reads ENHRY; CDR2 reads SYGVKD. The CDR3 is CAISPTGRHEKLLF. CDR3 nucleotides: TGTGCCATCAGTCCAACAGGGAGACATGAAAAACTGCTTTTT.

The V and J genes are TRBV28 and TRBJ1-4, with D hard to call. This CDR3 contains 14 residues. V shed 7 bases and J shed 7 bases, with 16 bases lying between them. Germline V gene sequence: CDR1 MDHEN, CDR2 SYDVKM. For the CDR3, the DNA is TGTGCCAGCATTTCGGGATTCTCGGGTGAAAAACTGTTTTTT. It yields the protein CASISGFSGEKLFF.

The chain has TRBV5-1 and TRBJ2-3; 7 bases align to TRBD2. CDR1 and CDR2 (germline): SGHRS, YFSETQ. The V and J ends lost 7 bases and 3 bases, in that order; junction bases with no gene match: 14. This CDR3 region has 16 residues. The chain's CDR3 is CASGFEASGTTDTQYF. The DNA for the CDR3 is TGCGCCAGCGGGTTCGAGGCTAGCGGAACAACAGATACGCAGTATTTT.

This clonotype was counted between two and nine times. The rearrangement links TRBV5-1 to TRBJ1-2; TRBD1 aligns across 10 bases. CDR3 length: 15 amino acids. The ends lost 3 bases at V and 1 base at J; junction bases unmatched: 3. Germline V gene data show CDR1 as SGHRS and CDR2 as YFSETQ. In DNA form, the CDR3 reads TGCGCCAGCAGCTCTCGGACAGGGGGTAACTATGGCTACACCTTC. Amino acid sequence: CASSSRTGGNYGYTF. Combining the CDR3 with reference TRBV5-1 and TRBJ1-2 gives the whole variable domain KAGVTQTPRYLIKTRGQQVTLSCSPISGHRSVSWYQQTPGQGLQFLFEYFSETQRNKGNFPGRFSGRQFSNSRSEMNVSTLELGDSALYLCASSSRTGGNYGYTFGSGTRLTVV.

On this clonotype itself: This clone may be a read error of a much larger clone one base away. CDR3 in amino acids: CASSQDSWLAGPDTGELFF. The CDR3 region has the DNA TGTGCCAGCAGCCAAGATTCGTGGCTAGCGGGGCCCGACACCGGGGAGCTGTTTTTT. The chain uses TRBV3-1 and TRBJ2-2; 9 bases fit TRBD2. V lost 0 bases and J lost 3; bases outside the gene matches: 11. This CDR3 is 19 amino acids long. The V gene's germline CDR1 is LGHDT and CDR2 YNNKEL (reference sequence).

This clonotype was detected many times. This sequence joins TRBV29-1 and TRBJ2-5; 9 bases are a match to TRBD1. V was pared by 7 bases and J by 1 base, with 1 base of the junction left unmatched. Per germline, CDR1 SQVTM and CDR2 ANQGSEA. This CDR3 has 12 amino acids. The CDR3 DNA reads as TGCAGCGGGGGACAGGGCCAAGAGACCCAGTACTTC. This encodes CSGGQGQETQYF.

This clonotype was picked up a small number of times. This sequence joins TRBV7-6 and TRBJ2-3; D is possibly TRBD2 (7 bases). Germline V gene data show CDR1 as SGHVS and CDR2 as FNYEAQ. This CDR3 has 17 amino acids. V was clipped by 4 bases and J by 5 bases, with 22 bases between them. Here the CDR3 DNA reads TGTGCCAGCAGCTCAAGGGTGACGGGGGGCCCGGGAGATACGCAGTATTTT. This codes for CASSSRVTGGPGDTQYF.

With respect to this clonotype: A read error may produce the germline difference seen at one junction end. The chain is built from TRBV3-1 and TRBJ2-2; tentatively, D is TRBD2 (6 bases). Germline V gene lookup returns CDR1 LGHDT and CDR2 YNNKEL (reference sequence). This CDR3 comprises 14 residues. The CDR3 sequence is CASSHFSPPGELFF. CDR3 nucleotides: TGTGCCAGCAGCCATTTTTCCCCGCCGGGGGAGTTGTTTTTT.

The chain couples TRBV9 to TRBJ1-6, with TRBD1 matching over 7 bases. Germline V lookup: CDR1 SGDLS, CDR2 YYNGEE. This CDR3 region has 15 residues. Trimming cost V 0 bases and J 7 bases; bases outside gene matches: 4. CDR3 sequence reads: CASSVGTGANSPLHF. The CDR3 DNA sequence: TGTGCCAGCAGCGTAGGCACAGGGGCAAATTCACCCCTCCACTTT. Together with reference TRBV9 and TRBJ1-6, the CDR3 gives the full variable domain: DSGVTQTPKHLITATGQRVTLRCSPRSGDLSVYWYQQSLDQGLQFLIQYYNGEERAKGNILERFSAQQFPDLHSELNLSSLELGDSALYFCASSVGTGANSPLHFGNGTRLTVT.

This clonotype turned up a few times. The V gene is TRBV29-1, the J gene TRBJ1-2, with D hard to call. Germline V gives CDR1 SQVTM, CDR2 ANQGSEA. V was clipped by 3 bases and J by 2 bases, with 4 bases between them. The CDR3 covers 11 residues. The CDR3 bases are TGCAGCGTTGATACCAACTATGGCTACACCTTC. Translated, it gives CSVDTNYGYTF.

The chain links TRBV29-1 to TRBJ1-2; D is perhaps TRBD1 (6 bases). CDR3 size: 13 residues. Trimming pared 5 bases from V and 4 bases from J, leaving 14 bases between. CDR1 SQVTM and CDR2 ANQGSEA come from the germline V gene. Here the CDR3 reads CSVSTGSSYGYTF. The CDR3 DNA reads TGCAGCGTTTCAACAGGGTCCAGCTATGGCTACACCTTC.